This TCR beta chain is drawn from a study of tumor and adjacent non-tumor tissue in lung cancer. About the study: The patients, 10 to 11 men and 5 women, were about 31 to 76 with stage I to III disease. Whole-study results and caveats: Top 100 clones took a larger repertoire share in normal lung.

From germline, CDR1 is MNHNY and CDR2 SVGAGI (reference sequence). The length of the CDR3 is 15 residues. As concerns this clonotype: The antigen is undetermined.

This sample's RNA came from whole unsorted tissue. More than 3 cm separated this lung sample from the edge of the tumor. A modified ARM-PCR protocol with three rounds of nested PCR amplified TCRbeta. MiXCR, applied by TCRdb to the multiplex PCR reads, yields one record per CDR3 protein. This sample yields approximately 90,000 distinct CDR3 sequences, of which more than 75% are seen a single time; 20% to 25% belongs to the top ten. This TCR was sampled from a woman between 50 and 59 years old with non-small cell lung cancer. The rearrangement uses TRBV6-6 and TRBJ2-1; 7 nucleotides line up with TRBD2. The sequencing sample was made of distant non-tumor lung tissue. CDR3 sequence (DNA): TGTACCAACAGTCTCACTAGCGCCACTTACAATGAGCAGTTCTTC. Amino acid sequence: CTNSLTSATYNEQFF.